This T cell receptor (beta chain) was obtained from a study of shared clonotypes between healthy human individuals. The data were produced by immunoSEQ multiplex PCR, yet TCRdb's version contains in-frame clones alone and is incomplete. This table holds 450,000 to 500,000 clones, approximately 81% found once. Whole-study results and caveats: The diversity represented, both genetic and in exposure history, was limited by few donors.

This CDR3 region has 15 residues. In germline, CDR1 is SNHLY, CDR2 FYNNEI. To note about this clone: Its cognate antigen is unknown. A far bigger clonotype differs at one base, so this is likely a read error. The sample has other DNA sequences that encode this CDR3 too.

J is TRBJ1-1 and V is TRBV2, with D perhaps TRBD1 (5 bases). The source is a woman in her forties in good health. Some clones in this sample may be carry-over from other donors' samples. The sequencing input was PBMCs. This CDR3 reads CAGRVGLIQNTEAFF. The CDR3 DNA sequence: TGTGCCGGCAGGGTGGGATTGATCCAGAACACTGAAGCTTTCTTT.